This T cell receptor (beta chain) was profiled in a study of cytotoxic CD8 clonotypes in ibrutinib-treated CLL. Produced via immunoSEQ multiplex PCR; TCRdb's table is partial and in-frame only. The sample includes around 19,000 clones, roughly three fifths of them seen just once. This CDR3 has 10 amino acids. V lost 9 bases and J 6 bases, leaving 7 bases between the germline ends. Germline V CDR1 and CDR2: LNHDA, SQIVND (reference sequence). Judged by abundance, this clone is medium-sized. The sample carries other DNA sequences with the same CDR3. Sequenced material: PBMCs, taken after 12 months of ibrutinib treatment. This receptor was identified in a human donor with chronic lymphocytic leukemia. The V call is TRBV19, the J call TRBJ2-3; no firm D call. The CDR3 region is CASHGDTQYF. CDR3 sequence (DNA): TGTGCCAGCCATGGGGATACGCAGTATTTT.